Shown below are 20 T cell receptor beta chains from a single sample sequenced in a study of blood T cell repertoires in COVID-19. Only in-frame clones appear in the TCRdb table, and some are missing; sequencing was by immunoSEQ multiplex PCR. The data hold fewer than 200,000 clones, with 84% observed a single time. The sequenced sample consisted of PBMCs or T cells enriched from blood (not recorded which). The source of these receptors is a man over 45 who had recovered from COVID-19.

The genes are TRBV18 and TRBJ2-7, with D uncertain. The CDR3 runs 13 residues. The germline CDR1 and CDR2 sequences are KGHSH and LQKENI. Trimming removed 5 bases at V and 6 bases at J, with 14 bases between. In nucleotides, the CDR3 is TGTGCCAGCTCAAAAACAGCACCCCCCGAGCAGTACTTC. This gives the protein CASSKTAPPEQYF.

CDR3 residues: CASSQGGDSRASGYTF. The CDR3 region has the DNA TGTGCCAGTAGCCAAGGAGGGGACAGTCGGGCCAGTGGCTACACCTTC. The rearrangement links TRBV19 to TRBJ1-2, with 7 bases fitting TRBD1. Losses at the gene ends were 6 bases for V and 7 bases for J; bases not matched to a gene: 17. CDR1 is LNHDA, CDR2 SQIVND, per germline (reference sequence). This CDR3 comprises 16 residues. Complete variable domain (other parts from reference TRBV19 and TRBJ1-2): DGGITQSPKYLFRKEGQNVTLSCEQNLNHDAMYWYRQDPGQGLRLIYYSQIVNDFQKGDIAEGYSVSREKKESFPLTVTSAQKNPTAFYLCASSQGGDSRASGYTFGSGTRLTVV.

This chain links TRBV28 with TRBJ1-5, with D tentatively TRBD1 (6 bases). V was trimmed by 6 bases and J by 4 bases, leaving 13 bases between them. Germline V gene sequence: CDR1 MDHEN, CDR2 SYDVKM. This CDR3 spans 14 amino acids. The CDR3 nucleotides are TGTGCCAGCAGGACAGGCGGCCAAAATCAGCCCCAGCATTTT. Translating gives CASRTGGQNQPQHF.

J is TRBJ2-5 and V is TRBV7-9; possibly TRBD2 for D (6 bases). CDR1 and CDR2 (germline): SEHNR, FQNEAQ (reference sequence). The CDR3 length is 14 residues. Trimming cost V 3 bases and J 5 bases, with 13 bases left between them. CDR3 bases: TGTGCCAGCAGCTTTTACCAGGGAGGCGAGACCCAGTACTTC. The encoded protein is CASSFYQGGETQYF.

Here the CDR3 reads CASSLVLAGATDTQYF. CDR3 sequence (DNA): TGTGCCAGCAGCTTAGTTCTAGCGGGAGCCACAGATACGCAGTATTTT. V gene TRBV7-9 combines with J gene TRBJ2-3; 10 bases map to TRBD2. Per the germline V gene, CDR1 is SEHNR and CDR2 is FQNEAQ (reference sequence). The CDR3 spans 16 residues. J lost 2 bases, V lost 1 base, and 3 bases had no gene match. The variable domain in full, completed from reference TRBV7-9 and TRBJ2-3, reads DTGVSQNPRHKITKRGQNVTFRCDPISEHNRLYWYRQTLGQGPEFLTYFQNEAQLEKSRLLSDRFSAERPKGSFSTLEIQRTEQGDSAMYLCASSLVLAGATDTQYFGPGTRLTVL.

This chain links TRBV2 with TRBJ1-1; the match to TRBD1 covers 9 bases. Trimming at V came to 5 bases and at J to 4 bases, leaving 2 bases not matched to a gene. The CDR3 loop spans 13 amino acids. The V gene's germline CDR1 is SNHLY and CDR2 FYNNEI. CDR3 bases: TGTGCCAGCAGTTCGGACAGGGGCACTGAAGCTTTCTTT. This sequence encodes CASSSDRGTEAFF.

J is TRBJ1-2 and V is TRBV7-9; the match to TRBD1 covers 10 bases. Germline trimming cut 5 bases from V and 8 bases from J; bases unmatched to any gene: 14. This CDR3 has 16 residues. CDR1 SEHNR and CDR2 FQNEAQ come from the germline V gene (reference sequence). The CDR3 DNA reads as TGTGCCAGCAGCGCCGGGACAGGGGCACCCCTCGGCGGCTACACCTTC. This codes for CASSAGTGAPLGGYTF.

This sequence joins TRBV5-1 and TRBJ1-3, with TRBD1 matching over 8 bases. V lost 0 bases and J lost 2; bases outside the gene matches: 7. Per germline, CDR1 SGHRS and CDR2 YFSETQ. This CDR3 region has 17 residues. The chain's CDR3 is CASSLVGQGSAGNTIYF. CDR3 in DNA: TGCGCCAGCAGCTTGGTAGGACAGGGATCCGCTGGAAACACCATATATTTT.

The chain links TRBV27 to TRBJ2-7; TRBD2 matches at 10 bases. The CDR3 has 15 amino acids. Germline assignment: CDR1 MNHEY and CDR2 SMNVEV (reference sequence). Trimming at V came to 6 bases and at J to 4 bases, leaving 9 bases not matched to a gene. CDR3 DNA: TGTGCCAGCAGGAGATTAGCGGGGGGCATGTACGAGCAGTACTTC. It encodes CASRRLAGGMYEQYF.

The rearrangement uses TRBV5-1 and TRBJ1-4; D uncertain. V was trimmed by 4 bases and J by 0 bases, leaving 7 bases between them. Looked up from germline, CDR1 is SGHRS and CDR2 is YFSETQ. The CDR3 contains 14 residues. The CDR3: CASSRDTTNEKLFF. The CDR3 region has the DNA TGCGCCAGCAGCCGGGATACAACTAATGAAAAACTGTTTTTT.

The chain uses TRBV11-2 and TRBJ2-5; 8 nucleotides align to TRBD2. The germline V gene has CDR1 SGHAT and CDR2 FQNNGV. V lost 3 bases to trimming and J lost 5 bases; unmatched junction nucleotides: 5. This CDR3 comprises 14 residues. CDR3 loop: CASSFTAGAETQYF. CDR3 in DNA: TGTGCCAGCAGCTTCACAGCGGGGGCTGAGACCCAGTACTTC.

The chain combines TRBV6-5 with TRBJ2-1, with D perhaps TRBD1 (5 bases). V lost 7 bases to trimming and J lost 1 base, with 14 bases between them. The CDR3 covers 15 residues. The V gene's germline CDR1 is MNHEY and CDR2 SVGAGI. The CDR3 sequence is CASTLTAASYNEQFF. CDR3 sequence (DNA): TGTGCCAGCACCTTGACAGCCGCGTCCTACAATGAGCAGTTCTTC.

A single count supports this clone. The chain couples TRBV14 to TRBJ2-3; D unclear. CDR3 length equals 14 residues. Germline-derived CDR1 and CDR2 are SGHDN and FVKESK. V was clipped by 2 bases and J by 6 bases, with 12 bases between them. The CDR3 DNA reads TGTGCCAGCAGCCAAACCAGATTACCCGATACGCAGTATTTT. This codes for CASSQTRLPDTQYF.

This clone has only one observation. The rearrangement joins TRBV7-9 to TRBJ2-7; 8 positions match TRBD1. Trimming cost V 5 bases and J 2 bases; bases outside gene matches: 5. Germline V gene lookup returns CDR1 SEHNR and CDR2 FQNEAQ (reference sequence). CDR3 size: 14 residues. CDR3 sequence (DNA): TGTGCCAGCAGCGACGACAGGGGAACCTACGAGCAGTACTTC. The encoded protein is CASSDDRGTYEQYF.

This sequence joins TRBV7-9 and TRBJ2-7, with 9 bases aligning to TRBD1. The CDR3 sequence is 15 residues long. CDR1 is SEHNR and CDR2 is FQNEAQ in the germline V gene (reference sequence). V lost 1 base, J lost 5 bases, and 6 bases stayed unmatched. This chain's CDR3 is CASSLVLGQGNEQYF. CDR3 coding DNA: TGTGCCAGCAGCTTAGTTTTGGGACAGGGTAACGAGCAGTACTTC.

The chain links TRBV4-1 to TRBJ2-2; tentative D call: TRBD2 (5 bases). V lost 0 bases and J lost 9, with 11 bases in between. Germline V lookup: CDR1 MGHRA, CDR2 YSYEKL. The CDR3 contains 14 residues. Here the CDR3 reads CASSQDWTSWELFF. DNA for the CDR3: TGCGCCAGCAGCCAAGATTGGACTTCCTGGGAGCTGTTTTTT.

About this clone itself: Germline and junction disagree at one end, which may indicate a read error. The chain employs TRBV2 and TRBJ2-7; TRBD2 is a possible D gene (6 bases). Germline assignment: CDR1 SNHLY and CDR2 FYNNEI. This CDR3 is 13 amino acids long. CDR3 in amino acids: CASSEGRVGRGLF. CDR3 DNA sequence: TGTGCCAGCAGTGAAGGCAGGGTGGGACGGGGACTTTTC.

The V and J genes are TRBV7-3 and TRBJ2-3, with TRBD2 as a possible D gene (6 bases). Per germline, CDR1 SGHTA and CDR2 FQGTGA. The CDR3 extends over 17 amino acids. V dropped 4 bases and J dropped 2 bases, with 19 bases sitting between them. The chain's CDR3 is CASSWGVATDSTDTQYF. The CDR3 nucleotides read TGTGCCAGCAGCTGGGGGGTAGCCACCGATTCCACAGATACGCAGTATTTT.

The chain combines TRBV4-2 with TRBJ2-4, with D tentatively TRBD2 (6 bases). CDR1 is LGHNA, CDR2 YNFKEQ, per germline. Trimming took 11 bases from V and 1 from J, leaving 12 bases between them. There are 13 residues in the CDR3. Here the CDR3 reads CAVRGTAKNIQYF. The CDR3 DNA follows: TGTGCCGTTCGGGGGACCGCCAAAAACATTCAGTACTTC.

A single count supports this clone. The chain combines TRBV18 with TRBJ1-4; D is perhaps TRBD1 (5 bases). V was clipped by 3 bases and J by 7 bases, with 18 bases between them. This CDR3 is built from 16 residues. CDR1 is KGHSH, CDR2 LQKENI, per germline. The CDR3 sequence: CASSPDAGGTGEKLFF. CDR3 in DNA: TGTGCCAGCTCACCGGATGCCGGGGGGACGGGTGAAAAACTGTTTTTT.